This T cell receptor beta chain is from a study of CD8 T cells in Susac syndrome (dated by TCRdb to about 2019). At the level of the whole study: Whether CD8+ T cell activation and differentiation in Susac syndrome was antigen driven was tested using repertoire sequencing. The study compared CD8+ T cell repertoire clonality among 11 to 12 healthy donors, about 14 Susac syndrome patients and approximately 16 multiple sclerosis patients. Overall study outcomes, separate from this receptor: The TCR sequencing and HLA analysis was acknowledged to have included a relatively small number of individuals.

Peripheral blood CD8+ and CD4+ T cells from healthy donors, Susac syndrome patients and multiple sclerosis patients were profiled by high-throughput TCR beta sequencing. The multiple sclerosis controls were treatment-naive patients who had stable or active relapsing-remitting disease and met the revised McDonald criteria. Bulk CD8+ and CD4+ T cells were purified by magnetic negative isolation, whereas CD8+ TEMRA cells were enriched by FACS. Blood was collected in EDTA tubes and processed within 24 hours, with PBMCs isolated through density gradient centrifugation. PBMCs intended for TCR sequencing were cryopreserved in liquid nitrogen and were subsequently thawed in a 37 degrees C water bath. The sorted or isolated CD4+, CD8+ and CD8+ TEMRA cells had a purity of 90% or higher. As regards this clonotype: No antigen is known for it. There are no base qualities to consult, and no much larger clone falls within one base.

RNA was extracted using the RNeasy kit, and roughly 0.5 to 1 microgram was reverse transcribed with random hexamers. The immunoSEQ multiplex PCR assay, which covers 54 Vbeta and 13 Jbeta segments, was used to amplify TCR beta CDR3 regions. PCR amplification bias was corrected by using a synthetic template baseline for primer optimization and computational correction. Concerning the study's data processing: Reads were annotated to V, D and J genes per IMGT and analyzed with immunoSEQ Analyzer, keeping only productive sequences. To calculate clonality, Shannon entropy was normalized by log2 of the number of productive unique sequences and then subtracted from one. For each patient and control, public and private clones were evaluated among the 100 most prevalent clones. Susac-specific clones were defined as absent from healthy and MS cohorts, 850 to 1,300 published viral clones and other ImmuneACCESS disease sequences. The public reads were quality trimmed at Q25 with fastp and then assembled into clones with MiXCR by TCRdb, keeping productive beta chains. Merged by CDR3 protein, the rows form single entries marked with the most common genes and DNA. None of the V and J calls come from the authors' own analysis; TCRdb made them. Here the sample has 130,000 or so distinct CDR3 sequences; over 80% occur a single time. Clones ranked in the top ten supply 0.51% of the sample.

Between the V and J ends, shortened by 4 bases and 7 bases respectively, the junction contains 6 bases. CDR1 is given as SGHRS and CDR2 as YFSETQ, both from the germline V gene. Taken from cysteine to phenylalanine, the CDR3 has 11 residues. Left in the record is the CDR3 DNA by itself, 33 bases read in frame from the first base. The TCR originated in a human donor with multiple sclerosis. The chain is assembled from TRBV5-1 and TRBJ2-1; the D gene cannot be resolved reliably. Sequencing was done on a sample of CD8+ T cells from PBMCs. The DNA sequence reads TGCGCCAGCAGCGAATCTAATGAGCAGTTCTTC. Its product reads: CASSESNEQFF.